The 20 T cell receptor beta chains presented below share a single source sample, sequenced in a study of human CD8 memory T cell subsets. UMI-labeled 5' RACE was the method by which TCR beta libraries were made. TCRdb reworked the 5' RACE reads into one entry per CDR3 protein, no DNA. The listing contains under 20,000 distinct CDR3 sequences. The source material was CD8+ T cells from PBMCs. The receptors were sampled from a human donor in good health.

The rearrangement joins TRBV19 to TRBJ1-5; there is no DNA to check the TCRdb D call of TRBD1. The CDR3 is 15 residues long. The V gene's germline CDR1 is LNHDA and CDR2 SQIVND (reference sequence). The CDR3 sequence is CASSTTGRGNQPQHF.

This chain uses TRBV12-5 with TRBJ2-2; the TCRdb call, TRBD1, lacks DNA for checking. In germline, CDR1 is LGHNT, CDR2 FRNRAP. The CDR3 loop spans 17 amino acids. CDR3 loop: CASGLAVGALDTGELFF.

The chain carries TRBV4-1 and TRBJ2-2. This CDR3 comprises 15 residues. CDR1 and CDR2 (germline): MGHRA, YSYEKL. CDR3 in amino acids: CASSRAGPNTGELFF.

V and J are TRBV3-1 and TRBJ2-1; as DNA is missing, the TRBD2 call by TCRdb cannot be tested. The CDR3 is 17 amino acids. Germline V gene sequence: CDR1 LGHDT, CDR2 YNNKEL (reference sequence). The CDR3 is CASSQDPLAGAGNEQFF.

The V gene is TRBV5-6, the J gene TRBJ1-1; TCRdb gives TRBD1 as the D gene, but with no DNA this cannot be confirmed. Germline V gene sequence: CDR1 SGHDT, CDR2 YYEEEE. This CDR3 has 13 residues. CDR3 sequence reads: CASSSGGVTEAFF.

Considering frequency, this clonotype is medium-sized. V and J are TRBV28 and TRBJ1-4; TCRdb selects TRBD1, and the lack of DNA leaves this call unchecked. CDR1 is MDHEN, CDR2 SYDVKM, per germline. The CDR3 has 14 amino acids. CDR3 protein: CASSLDKDGEKLFF.

The chain has TRBV7-6 and TRBJ2-3. In germline, CDR1 is SGHVS, CDR2 FNYEAQ. This CDR3 spans 13 amino acids. The CDR3 is CASSGLGTDTQYF.

The CDR3 sequence: CASSQDSQAFF. The chain is built from TRBV4-1 and TRBJ1-1. The CDR3 consists of 11 residues. Germline V CDR1 and CDR2: MGHRA, YSYEKL.

The chain combines TRBV29-1 with TRBJ2-7; the D gene TCRdb calls, TRBD1, cannot be checked with no DNA. This CDR3 region has 13 residues. CDR1 is SQVTM, CDR2 ANQGSEA, per germline. The CDR3 sequence: CSVSGTHNQGQYF.

The chain uses TRBV27 and TRBJ1-1; TCRdb indicates TRBD1, and absent DNA this call remains unverified. The germline CDR1 and CDR2 sequences are MNHEY and SMNVEV (reference sequence). The CDR3 extends over 15 amino acids. This chain's CDR3 is CASSLLQGRLTEAFF.

V and J are TRBV5-6 and TRBJ2-1; TCRdb designates TRBD1, a call that cannot be tested without DNA. Germline V CDR1 and CDR2: SGHDT, YYEEEE. The CDR3 spans 14 residues. The CDR3 region is CASSYRTELNEQFF.

This clonotype is deemed medium-sized by its frequency. V and J are TRBV27 and TRBJ1-1; checking the TCRdb D call of TRBD1 is not possible without DNA. Germline V gene lookup returns CDR1 MNHEY and CDR2 SMNVEV (reference sequence). This CDR3 region has 15 residues. The CDR3 sequence: CASSPIQGKIGEAFF.

The V gene is TRBV3-1, the J gene TRBJ2-5; TCRdb selects TRBD1, and the lack of DNA leaves this call unchecked. The CDR3 is 14 amino acids. Germline CDR1 and CDR2: LGHDT and YNNKEL (reference sequence). The CDR3 protein is CASSQSGPQETQYF.

This sequence joins TRBV4-1 and TRBJ2-1; TCRdb lists TRBD2, though no DNA is available to test this call. The CDR3 is 15 amino acids. Germline CDR1 reads MGHRA; CDR2 reads YSYEKL. The CDR3 loop reads CASSQVRGGQDEQFF.

V usage is TRBV27 and J usage is TRBJ2-5; TCRdb gives TRBD1 as the D gene, but with no DNA this cannot be confirmed. Germline CDR1 MNHEY, CDR2 SMNVEV (reference sequence). This CDR3 has 16 amino acids. The CDR3 region is CASSLIAPGGEETQYF.

The chain recombines TRBV27 with TRBJ2-7; TCRdb indicates TRBD1, and absent DNA this call remains unverified. Germline V gene lookup returns CDR1 MNHEY and CDR2 SMNVEV (reference sequence). CDR3 length equals 14 residues. CDR3 loop: CASKPTGGYNEQYF.

The chain uses TRBV28 and TRBJ1-5. The CDR3 spans 15 residues. Germline CDR1 reads MDHEN; CDR2 reads SYDVKM. This CDR3 is CASSPDYKSNQPQHF.

The rearrangement uses TRBV28 and TRBJ2-7; TCRdb's assignment of TRBD1 cannot be checked, as there is no DNA. The CDR3 has 17 amino acids. Germline CDR1 reads MDHEN; CDR2 reads SYDVKM. This chain's CDR3 is CASSYGLSLPLNYEQYF.

The chain links TRBV28 to TRBJ1-1; the D call of TRBD1 rests on TCRdb alone, since no DNA is present to check it. There are 14 residues in the CDR3. Per the germline V gene, CDR1 is MDHEN and CDR2 is SYDVKM. CDR3 amino acids: CASSLLGGGTEAFF.

The chain is built from TRBV9 and TRBJ2-3; the TCRdb call, TRBD2, lacks DNA for checking. From germline, CDR1 is SGDLS and CDR2 YYNGEE. The CDR3 is 14 amino acids. CDR3 residues: CASSGGGSADTQYF. The full variable domain, rest sourced from reference TRBV9 and TRBJ2-3, is DSGVTQTPKHLITATGQRVTLRCSPRSGDLSVYWYQQSLDQGLQFLIQYYNGEERAKGNILERFSAQQFPDLHSELNLSSLELGDSALYFCASSGGGSADTQYFGPGTRLTVL.